This T cell receptor (beta chain) was sequenced for a study of cytotoxic CD8 clonotypes in ibrutinib-treated CLL. Using immunoSEQ multiplex PCR, the repertoire was profiled, and TCRdb retains in-frame clones only, with some absent. The table records tens of thousands of clones, more than 70% of them present only once. This clonotype was sampled from a human donor with chronic lymphocytic leukemia. The sample consisted of PBMCs, taken after 12 months of ibrutinib treatment.

The CDR3 spells CASNPPGLAGGDTQYF. The CDR3 bases are TGTGCCAGCAACCCTCCGGGACTAGCGGGAGGAGATACGCAGTATTTT. This sequence joins TRBV7-8 and TRBJ2-3; TRBD2 agrees at 15 bases. CDR3 length: 16 amino acids. J lost 5 bases, V lost 7 bases, and 7 bases had no gene match. CDR1 and CDR2 from the germline V gene are SGHVS and FQNEAQ.